The 10 T cell receptor beta chains listed next were all sequenced from one sample in a study of a mutant IDH1 vaccine in newly diagnosed glioma. Time point reported: week 11, during vaccination. A single vaccine dose contained 300 ug of mutant IDH1 20-mer peptide, and topical imiquimod was used with it. These receptors' antigens are unknown. TCRdb's copy holds only in-frame clones and misses some; the assay was immunoSEQ multiplex PCR. The sample holds 20,000 to 25,000 clones, under 80% seen once. This specimen consisted of peripheral blood mononuclear cells (PBMCs), obtained from a glioma patient whose treatment included an IDH1 peptide vaccine. These TCRs come from a man aged 18 to 30 with glioma. Some clones in this sample may be carry-over from other donors' samples.

This chain joins TRBV6-5 and TRBJ1-4; possible D gene TRBD1, 5 bases. The CDR3 spans 14 residues. Trimming left V 8 bases short and J 8 bases short, with 18 bases between. Germline CDR1 is MNHEY and CDR2 is SVGAGI. CDR3 nucleotides: TGTGCCAGCCGACAAGTCTACTCAGGGGAAAAACTGTTTTTT. It encodes CASRQVYSGEKLFF.

The CDR3 nucleotides read TGTGCCAGCAGCCGCGTTAGAAGGGGGGAAGGGCCTGGCTACACCTTC. Protein product: CASSRVRRGEGPGYTF. J is TRBJ1-2 and V is TRBV6-6; a weak D match, TRBD1 (6 bases). The V gene lost 6 bases and the J gene lost 7 bases, with 24 bases spanning the gap. Germline CDR1 and CDR2: MNHNY and SVGAGI (reference sequence). The CDR3 extends over 16 amino acids.

The rearrangement joins TRBV6-5 to TRBJ1-4, with D maybe TRBD1 (6 bases). The CDR3 has 14 residues. CDR1 and CDR2 (germline): MNHEY, SVGAGI. V dropped 5 bases and J dropped 10 bases, with 17 bases sitting between them. The CDR3 loop reads CASSPGAGRRKLFF. The CDR3 DNA is TGTGCCAGCAGTCCAGGGGCAGGGCGCCGAAAACTGTTTTTT.

The chain uses TRBV6-1 and TRBJ1-1, with D uncertain. The CDR3 totals 14 residues. V lost 7 bases and J lost 4, with 16 bases in between. Germline V CDR1 and CDR2: MNHNS, SASEGT. The CDR3 region has the DNA TGTGCCAGCATTACGGGAGGGCTGAGCACTGAAGCTTTCTTT. It encodes CASITGGLSTEAFF.

This clone turned up a few times. The V gene is TRBV27, the J gene TRBJ1-1; D not resolved. Germline assignment: CDR1 MNHEY and CDR2 SMNVEV (reference sequence). This CDR3 comprises 13 residues. Trimming pared 8 bases from V and 0 bases from J, leaving 10 bases between. CDR3: CASLGRLNTEAFF. As DNA, the CDR3 is TGTGCCAGCCTGGGCAGACTGAACACTGAAGCTTTCTTT.

With regard to this clone: Mismatch with germline at one junction end may stem from a read error. V gene TRBV6-1 combines with J gene TRBJ1-5; no clear D gene. The CDR3 is 14 residues long. Germline assignment: CDR1 MNHNS and CDR2 SASEGT. The CDR3 region is CSYGEGSGNQPQHF. The CDR3 DNA sequence: TGCTCTTACGGGGAGGGCTCCGGCAATCAGCCCCAGCATTTT.

This clone showed up just a few times. The chain has TRBV28 and TRBJ2-7; D unresolved. V lost 7 bases and J 2 bases, leaving 15 bases between the germline ends. CDR1 and CDR2 from the germline V gene are MDHEN and SYDVKM. This CDR3 is 14 amino acids long. This chain's CDR3 is CASTFRARPYEQYF. DNA of the CDR3: TGTGCCAGCACCTTTCGGGCTCGTCCCTACGAGCAGTACTTC.

This clone was counted a few times. This chain joins TRBV7-9 and TRBJ1-3; D not resolved. There are 14 residues in the CDR3. Trimming stripped 5 bases from V and 1 base from J, with 9 bases between. Per the germline V gene, CDR1 is SEHNR and CDR2 is FQNEAQ (reference sequence). For the CDR3, the DNA is TGTGCCAGCAGCCAACTCGGGTCTGGAAACACCATATATTTT. Residues: CASSQLGSGNTIYF.

This chain joins TRBV5-1 and TRBJ2-7; 11 bases are shared with TRBD1. CDR3 length equals 15 residues. The ends lost 0 bases at V and 3 bases at J; junction bases unmatched: 2. Germline values: CDR1 SGHRS, CDR2 YFSETQ. The CDR3 protein is CASSLAGTGGYEQYF. The CDR3 bases are TGCGCCAGCAGCTTGGCCGGGACAGGGGGCTACGAGCAGTACTTC.

The CDR3 here is CARSFSAENSPLHF. CDR3 in DNA: TGTGCCAGAAGCTTTTCGGCAGAGAATTCACCCCTCCACTTT. The chain has TRBV5-3 and TRBJ1-6; D call uncertain. TRBV5-3 is assigned to the ORF class and has an uncertain function. The CDR3 runs 14 residues. V was trimmed by 2 bases and J by 7 bases, leaving 10 bases between them.